The 29 T cell receptor beta chains listed next were all sequenced from one sample in a study of OX40 agonist ivuxolimab in advanced cancers. Repertoires were generated with immunoSEQ multiplex PCR, while TCRdb's copy carries only in-frame clones and drops some. The sample lists under 25,000 clones, roughly 89% occurring once. Sequenced material: CD4+ or CD8+ T cells sorted from blood, taken in a trial of the OX40 agonist ivuxolimab. These receptor sequences come from an adult with an advanced solid tumor such as melanoma, head and neck, liver or kidney cancer.

The chain employs TRBV2 and TRBJ1-1; no clear D. The germline CDR1 and CDR2 sequences are SNHLY and FYNNEI. Between the trimmed V and J ends, which lost 8 bases and 1 base, there was a span of 8 bases. The CDR3 is 12 amino acids. CDR3 DNA: TGTGCCAGCGGCCCGGGGAACACTGAAGCTTTCTTT. This sequence encodes CASGPGNTEAFF.

The CDR3 protein is CASSLGPDTISYEQYF. In nucleotides, the CDR3 is TGTGCCAGCAGTTTGGGGCCTGACACCATTTCCTACGAGCAGTACTTC. The chain uses TRBV27 and TRBJ2-7, with TRBD1 as a possible D gene (5 bases). V dropped 3 bases and J dropped 1 base, with 16 bases sitting between them. The CDR3 sequence is 16 residues long. CDR1 MNHEY and CDR2 SMNVEV come from the germline V gene (reference sequence).

The V gene is TRBV15, the J gene TRBJ1-5; tentatively, D is TRBD1 (5 bases). Germline CDR1 and CDR2: LNHNV and YYDKDF (reference sequence). The CDR3 extends over 17 amino acids. Trimming shortened V by 0 bases and J by 4 bases, and 16 bases separated the two germline ends. The CDR3 coding sequence is TGTGCCACCAGCAGAGATTTGGGTCCGGAGGGGAATCAGCCCCAGCATTTT. Translation gives CATSRDLGPEGNQPQHF.

This clone was recorded once. The chain joins TRBV7-2 to TRBJ1-1; 9 bases are shared with TRBD1. CDR1 SGHTA and CDR2 FQGNSA come from the germline V gene. V gave up 2 bases and J gave up 1 base; unmatched junction bases: 11. This CDR3 is built from 18 residues. As DNA, the CDR3 is TGTGCCAGCAGCTTATGGTTAGGACGGGACAGGGAGAACACTGAAGCTTTCTTT. Its translation is CASSLWLGRDRENTEAFF.

Here the CDR3 DNA reads TGTGCCAGCAGTGACAAACCCGGGTGGGGGCCCCCCTCTGGAAACACCATATATTTT. As protein: CASSDKPGWGPPSGNTIYF. The J gene is TRBJ1-3, the V gene TRBV6-4, with a weak D call TRBD1 (6 bases). From germline, CDR1 is MRHNA and CDR2 SNTAGT. The CDR3 loop spans 19 amino acids. The V end lost 2 bases, the J end lost 0 bases, and 20 bases lay between the germline ends.

V is TRBV5-5 and J is TRBJ1-1, with D unclear. Trimming stripped 0 bases from V and 7 bases from J, with 10 bases between. CDR3 length: 13 residues. CDR1 is SGHKS, CDR2 YYEKEE, per germline (reference sequence). Written as DNA, the CDR3 is TGTGCCAGCAGCTTGGGGGGAAAGATTGAAGCTTTCTTT. This codes for CASSLGGKIEAFF. Full variable domain (rest looked up from reference TRBV5-5 and TRBJ1-1): DAGVTQSPTHLIKTRGQQVTLRCSPISGHKSVSWYQQVLGQGPQFIFQYYEKEERGRGNFPDRFSARQFPNYSSELNVNALLLGDSALYLCASSLGGKIEAFFGQGTRLTVV.

The V call is TRBV28, the J call TRBJ2-1; D gene unclear. The CDR3 covers 14 residues. Germline CDR1 MDHEN, CDR2 SYDVKM. V was cut by 1 base and J by 0 bases, with 4 bases left in between. The CDR3 loop reads CASSLSASYNEQFF. The CDR3 DNA reads TGTGCCAGCAGTTTATCGGCCTCCTACAATGAGCAGTTCTTC. Full variable domain (missing parts from reference TRBV28 and TRBJ2-1): DVKVTQSSRYLVKRTGEKVFLECVQDMDHENMFWYRQDPGLGLRLIYFSYDVKMKEKGDIPEGYSVSREKKERFSLILESASTNQTSMYLCASSLSASYNEQFFGPGTRLTVL.

The V gene is TRBV11-1, the J gene TRBJ1-1, with D possibly TRBD1 on 5 matching bases. This CDR3 comprises 17 residues. Trimming took 5 bases from V and 6 from J, leaving 25 bases between them. The germline V gene encodes CDR1 SGHAT and CDR2 FQDESV (reference sequence). CDR3: CASSTPVGGRGRSEAFF. The CDR3 DNA is TGTGCCAGCAGCACCCCGGTGGGGGGTAGGGGACGGTCTGAAGCTTTCTTT.

V gene TRBV9 combines with J gene TRBJ1-6, with unresolved D. Trimming took off 2 bases at V and 8 bases at J, with 11 bases between the two ends. Germline CDR1 and CDR2: SGDLS and YYNGEE. The CDR3 loop spans 14 amino acids. CDR3 DNA sequence: TGTGCCAGCAGCGTTGGGGTCGGGGATTCACCCCTCCACTTT. Amino acids: CASSVGVGDSPLHF.

The V gene is TRBV29-1, the J gene TRBJ1-2, with TRBD1 as a possible D gene (6 bases). The germline V and J ends were trimmed by 6 bases and 3 bases, with 17 bases remaining between them. CDR3 length: 14 residues. Germline assignment: CDR1 SQVTM and CDR2 ANQGSEA. The CDR3 region has the DNA TGCAGCGTCCGGCCAGGGGCCGAGGACTATGGCTACACCTTC. Translated: CSVRPGAEDYGYTF.

The chain combines TRBV4-1 with TRBJ1-1; the D gene is possibly TRBD1 (6 bases). From germline, CDR1 is MGHRA and CDR2 YSYEKL. With 1 base removed from V and 4 bases from J, the gap between germline ends came to 16 bases. The CDR3 extends over 16 amino acids. CDR3 protein: CASSQGVTGPGTEAFF. The CDR3 bases are TGCGCCAGCAGCCAAGGGGTCACAGGGCCTGGCACTGAAGCTTTCTTT.

CDR3 loop: CASSLSRDREQYF. In nucleotides, the CDR3 is TGCGCCAGCAGCTTGTCCCGGGACAGGGAGCAGTACTTC. The chain joins TRBV5-1 to TRBJ2-7, with TRBD1 matching 8 bases. Germline CDR1 reads SGHRS; CDR2 reads YFSETQ. Trimming took 1 base from V and 7 from J; bases not matched to a gene: 4. This CDR3 is built from 13 residues.

Comment on this clone: Other DNA sequences in this specimen translate into the identical CDR3. This chain joins TRBV4-1 and TRBJ2-1; D is undetermined. Germline assignment: CDR1 MGHRA and CDR2 YSYEKL. Trimming took 1 base from V and 3 from J, leaving 4 bases between them. CDR3 size: 13 residues. The CDR3 spells CASSQASYNEQFF. As DNA, the CDR3 is TGCGCCAGCAGCCAAGCAAGCTACAATGAGCAGTTCTTC.

The chain links TRBV5-1 to TRBJ1-2; 9 bases align to TRBD1. This CDR3 contains 16 residues. With 0 bases clipped from V and 2 bases from J, the junction kept 5 bases outside the gene matches. Germline lookup yields CDR1 SGHRS and CDR2 YFSETQ. CDR3 bases: TGCGCCAGCAGCTTGGGACGCGGACAGGGGAACTATGGCTACACCTTC. Its protein is CASSLGRGQGNYGYTF.

The chain recombines TRBV6-6 with TRBJ2-1; tentatively, D is TRBD1 (6 bases). CDR3 length equals 15 residues. With 6 bases removed from V and 7 bases from J, the gap between germline ends came to 19 bases. Germline CDR1 and CDR2: MNHNY and SVGAGI (reference sequence). CDR3 amino acids: CASRSLGAVVNEQFF. The CDR3 DNA follows: TGTGCCAGCAGGTCGCTGGGGGCCGTCGTGAATGAGCAGTTCTTC.

The chain uses TRBV9 and TRBJ2-2; tentatively, D is TRBD2 (6 bases). V lost 3 bases and J 3 bases, leaving 15 bases between the germline ends. The CDR3 has 16 residues. Germline loops: CDR1 SGDLS, CDR2 YYNGEE. CDR3 residues: CASSASGSPDTGELFF. CDR3 DNA: TGTGCCAGCAGCGCCAGCGGGTCACCTGACACCGGGGAGCTGTTTTTT.

This rearrangement joins TRBV7-2 to TRBJ2-7; 11 bases are shared with TRBD1. There are 14 residues in the CDR3. Germline-derived CDR1 and CDR2 are SGHTA and FQGNSA. The J segment lost 3 bases and the V segment lost 6 bases, leaving 4 bases of the junction unmatched. The CDR3 coding sequence is TGTGCCAGCAGTCCCGGGACAGGGGGCTACGAGCAGTACTTC. Translated: CASSPGTGGYEQYF.

The chain uses TRBV29-1 and TRBJ1-2; 7 bases fit TRBD1. CDR1 and CDR2 from the germline V gene are SQVTM and ANQGSEA. V dropped 5 bases and J dropped 4; count of bases not matched to a gene: 4. The CDR3 is 12 amino acids. CDR3 residues: CSVTGEGYGYTF. CDR3 nucleotides: TGCAGCGTTACAGGGGAGGGCTATGGCTACACCTTC.

The chain uses TRBV11-3 and TRBJ2-5; D is tentatively TRBD1 or TRBD2 (6 bases each). The CDR3 totals 15 residues. Germline V gene data show CDR1 as SGHNT and CDR2 as YENEEA. V gave up 4 bases and J gave up 5 bases, with 17 bases separating them. The CDR3, as DNA: TGTGCCAGCAGCTCAAGGGGGGCCGGGAGCGAGACCCAGTACTTC. It specifies CASSSRGAGSETQYF.

This clone was counted a few times. V is TRBV6-4 and J is TRBJ2-3, with D unresolved. The V end was cut by 3 bases, the J end by 2 bases, with 12 bases between. Germline lookup yields CDR1 MRHNA and CDR2 SNTAGT. CDR3 length: 15 amino acids. The CDR3 here is CASSDVPLPTDTQYF. CDR3 nucleotides: TGTGCCAGCAGTGATGTCCCACTCCCCACAGATACGCAGTATTTT.

V and J are TRBV7-2 and TRBJ2-3; weak D call: TRBD1 (6 bases). The CDR3 is made up of 14 amino acids. With 3 bases removed from V and 4 bases from J, the gap between germline ends came to 11 bases. CDR1 SGHTA and CDR2 FQGNSA come from the germline V gene. In nucleotides, the CDR3 is TGTGCCAGCAGCTTGGGGTCAGGGGCAGATACGCAGTATTTT. It codes for CASSLGSGADTQYF.

The chain combines TRBV5-6 with TRBJ2-5; D may be TRBD2 (6 bases). V was shortened by 6 bases and J by 5 bases, with 17 bases between the two germline ends. CDR1 SGHDT and CDR2 YYEEEE come from the germline V gene. This CDR3 has 14 residues. DNA of the CDR3: TGTGCCAGCACCCCCCAGGGAGGCGGGGAGACCCAGTACTTC. It encodes CASTPQGGGETQYF.

The chain has TRBV5-5 and TRBJ1-4; D is uncertain. Germline CDR1 is SGHKS and CDR2 is YYEKEE (reference sequence). V was trimmed by 1 base and J by 0 bases, leaving 10 bases between them. The CDR3 has 16 amino acids. The CDR3 nucleotides are TGTGCCAGCAGCTTGTATCGGGCAGCAACTAATGAAAAACTGTTTTTT. Translation: CASSLYRAATNEKLFF.

V gene TRBV9 combines with J gene TRBJ2-3; 8 bases fit TRBD2. There are 15 residues in the CDR3. J gave up 3 bases and V 2 bases, and 5 bases lay outside the gene matches. The V gene's germline CDR1 is SGDLS and CDR2 YYNGEE. In nucleotides, the CDR3 is TGTGCCAGCAGCGTCGGGGGGGTTCGGACAGATACGCAGTATTTT. Protein: CASSVGGVRTDTQYF. Supplemented by reference TRBV9 and TRBJ2-3, the full variable domain reads DSGVTQTPKHLITATGQRVTLRCSPRSGDLSVYWYQQSLDQGLQFLIQYYNGEERAKGNILERFSAQQFPDLHSELNLSSLELGDSALYFCASSVGGVRTDTQYFGPGTRLTVL.

This clone was counted between two and nine times. The chain couples TRBV27 to TRBJ2-7; TRBD1 matches at 10 bases. The junction had 13 bases not matched to a gene; V was cut back by 7 bases and J by 4 bases. Per the germline V gene, CDR1 is MNHEY and CDR2 is SMNVEV (reference sequence). This CDR3 comprises 16 residues. The CDR3 DNA sequence: TGTGCCAGCATAGAACTTTCGGGACAGGGGAGTTACGAGCAGTACTTC. This translates into CASIELSGQGSYEQYF.

The V and J genes are TRBV5-4 and TRBJ2-1; TRBD2 matches 7 bases. Trimming removed 0 bases from V and 2 bases from J; junction bases left unmatched: 8. Germline CDR1 reads SGHNT; CDR2 reads YYREEE (reference sequence). This CDR3 spans 17 amino acids. The CDR3 DNA reads as TGTGCCAGCAGCTTGGGAGGCGGGAGATATGCCTACAATGAGCAGTTCTTC. It specifies CASSLGGGRYAYNEQFF. The whole variable domain, remainder taken from reference TRBV5-4 and TRBJ2-1, is ETGVTQSPTHLIKTRGQQVTLRCSSQSGHNTVSWYQQALGQGPQFIFQYYREEENGRGNFPPRFSGLQFPNYSSELNVNALELDDSALYLCASSLGGGRYAYNEQFFGPGTRLTVL.

The table lists this clone with a count of one. The chain is built from TRBV27 and TRBJ2-7; 12 bases map to TRBD2. Germline V gene sequence: CDR1 MNHEY, CDR2 SMNVEV (reference sequence). The CDR3 has 15 amino acids. With 5 bases clipped from V and 3 bases from J, the junction kept 5 bases outside the gene matches. The CDR3 is CASSPGTSGFYEQYF. The CDR3 bases are TGTGCCAGCAGTCCCGGGACTAGCGGGTTCTACGAGCAGTACTTC.

The V and J genes are TRBV7-2 and TRBJ1-2, with 7 bases identical to TRBD1. This CDR3 has 13 residues. Germline V gene data show CDR1 as SGHTA and CDR2 as FQGNSA. Trimming at V came to 10 bases and at J to 7 bases, leaving 12 bases not matched to a gene. The CDR3 protein is CATPGRGIGGYTF. In DNA, the CDR3 is TGTGCCACCCCGGGCAGGGGGATTGGTGGCTACACCTTC.

This clone was observed once. The rearrangement joins TRBV27 to TRBJ1-2; D is uncertain. Germline V lookup: CDR1 MNHEY, CDR2 SMNVEV (reference sequence). Trimming stripped 5 bases from V and 3 bases from J, with 10 bases between. This CDR3 spans 13 amino acids. For the CDR3, the DNA is TGTGCCAGCAGTGGAGCGGGCGACTATGGCTACACCTTC. Encoded protein: CASSGAGDYGYTF.